This is a list of T cell receptor beta chains from one sample in a study of T cell responses to AZD1222 COVID-19 vaccine. Method: immunoSEQ multiplex PCR; TCRdb's copy keeps in-frame clones and lacks some. This table has hundreds of thousands of clones, approximately 94% appearing once. The starting material was peripheral blood, obtained 28 days after the second AZD1222 dose. These receptors were collected from an adult who received the AZD1222 COVID-19 vaccine. CDR3s include the opening cysteine and the closing phenylalanine or tryptophan. D genes are given only for firm matches. Rows give clone size only sometimes, using once, few, many, or a class for an expanded clone.

j_gene: TRBJ2-2; d_gene: NA; abundance: few; v_gene: TRBV6-2/TRBV6-3; CDR3aa: CASSYPRGGLTGELFF; CDR3nt: TGTGCCAGCAGTTACCCGAGGGGGGGGCTCACCGGGGAGCTGTTTTTT
j_gene: TRBJ2-1; d_gene: NA; abundance: NA; v_gene: TRBV5-1; CDR3aa: CASSAAGLEQFF; CDR3nt: TGCGCCAGCTCCGCGGCGGGCCTGGAGCAGTTCTTC
j_gene: TRBJ2-7; d_gene: TRBD2; abundance: NA; v_gene: TRBV19; CDR3aa: CASSIGLASEQYF; CDR3nt: TGTGCCAGTAGTATAGGACTAGCCTCCGAGCAGTACTTC
j_gene: TRBJ1-1; d_gene: TRBD1; abundance: NA; v_gene: TRBV7-2; CDR3aa: CASSHRQGGTEAFF; CDR3nt: TGTGCCAGCAGCCATCGACAGGGAGGAACTGAAGCTTTCTTT
j_gene: TRBJ1-1; d_gene: NA; abundance: NA; v_gene: TRBV4-3; CDR3aa: CASSQDLGQPLEAFF; CDR3nt: TGCGCCAGCAGCCAAGATCTTGGACAGCCCCTTGAAGCTTTCTTT
j_gene: TRBJ1-1; d_gene: TRBD1; abundance: NA; v_gene: TRBV5-1; CDR3aa: CASSPGQGARAFF; CDR3nt: TGCGCCAGCAGCCCCGGACAGGGGGCTCGGGCTTTCTTT
j_gene: TRBJ1-5; d_gene: NA; abundance: NA; v_gene: TRBV18; CDR3aa: CASSLADSNQPQHF; CDR3nt: TGTGCCAGCTCACTAGCGGATAGCAATCAGCCCCAGCATTTT
j_gene: TRBJ2-2; d_gene: NA; abundance: NA; v_gene: TRBV6-6; CDR3aa: CASRRGGELFF; CDR3nt: TGTGCCAGCAGGCGAGGAGGGGAGCTGTTTTTT
j_gene: TRBJ2-5; d_gene: NA; abundance: NA; v_gene: TRBV24-1; CDR3aa: CATSGIGGGQETQYF; CDR3nt: TGTGCCACCAGTGGAATCGGAGGAGGACAAGAGACCCAGTACTTC
j_gene: TRBJ2-7; d_gene: TRBD1; abundance: NA; v_gene: TRBV5-1; CDR3aa: CAGQDPYSYEQYF; CDR3nt: TGCGCCGGACAGGATCCATACTCCTACGAGCAGTACTTC
j_gene: TRBJ2-7; d_gene: NA; abundance: NA; v_gene: TRBV27; CDR3aa: CASSLRGEQYF; CDR3nt: TGTGCCAGCAGTTTGCGGGGCGAGCAGTACTTC
j_gene: TRBJ2-3; d_gene: NA; abundance: NA; v_gene: TRBV4-1; CDR3aa: CASSQVGARTDTQYF; CDR3nt: TGCGCCAGCAGCCAAGTGGGGGCGCGGACAGATACGCAGTATTTT
j_gene: TRBJ1-1; d_gene: NA; abundance: NA; v_gene: TRBV6-2/TRBV6-3; CDR3aa: CASSTMNTEAFF; CDR3nt: TGTGCCAGCAGTACAATGAACACTGAAGCTTTCTTT
j_gene: TRBJ2-2; d_gene: NA; abundance: NA; v_gene: TRBV18; CDR3aa: CASSPNGRETGELFF; CDR3nt: TGTGCCAGCTCACCAAACGGGAGAGAAACCGGGGAGCTGTTTTTT
j_gene: TRBJ2-1; d_gene: TRBD2; abundance: NA; v_gene: TRBV4-1; CDR3aa: CASSQATSGGYNEQFF; CDR3nt: TGCGCCAGCAGCCAAGCCACTAGCGGGGGTTACAATGAGCAGTTCTTC
j_gene: TRBJ1-6; d_gene: NA; abundance: NA; v_gene: TRBV3-1/TRBV3-2; CDR3aa: CASSPSNRASPLHF; CDR3nt: TGTGCCAGCAGTCCCTCTAACAGGGCTTCACCCCTCCACTTT
j_gene: TRBJ1-1; d_gene: TRBD1; abundance: NA; v_gene: TRBV2; CDR3aa: CASSLGQGGTEAFF; CDR3nt: TGTGCCAGCAGCCTCGGACAGGGTGGCACTGAAGCTTTCTTT
j_gene: TRBJ2-7; d_gene: TRBD1; abundance: NA; v_gene: TRBV28; CDR3aa: CASRSRDRAEQYF; CDR3nt: TGTGCCAGCAGATCGCGGGACAGGGCCGAGCAGTACTTC
j_gene: TRBJ1-4; d_gene: TRBD1; abundance: NA; v_gene: TRBV25-1; CDR3aa: CASHRGQSEKLFF; CDR3nt: TGTGCCAGCCATAGGGGGCAGAGTGAAAAACTGTTTTTT
j_gene: TRBJ2-7; d_gene: NA; abundance: NA; v_gene: TRBV7-9; CDR3aa: CASSLVAARYEQYF; CDR3nt: TGTGCCAGCAGCTTAGTAGCAGCCCGGTACGAGCAGTACTTC
j_gene: TRBJ1-4; d_gene: TRBD1; abundance: once; v_gene: TRBV19; CDR3aa: CASMRTGGDEKLFF; CDR3nt: TGTGCCAGTATGAGGACAGGGGGCGATGAAAAACTGTTTTTT
j_gene: TRBJ2-1; d_gene: TRBD2; abundance: NA; v_gene: TRBV5-4; CDR3aa: CASSLRLAGDYEQFF; CDR3nt: TGTGCCAGCAGCTTAAGACTAGCGGGAGACTATGAGCAGTTCTTC
j_gene: TRBJ1-1; d_gene: NA; abundance: NA; v_gene: TRBV5-5; CDR3aa: CASSLDRVAEAFF; CDR3nt: TGTGCCAGCAGCTTGGACAGAGTAGCTGAAGCTTTCTTT
j_gene: TRBJ2-4; d_gene: NA; abundance: NA; v_gene: TRBV5-1; CDR3aa: CASSLGRAGNIQYF; CDR3nt: TGCGCCAGCAGCTTGGGTAGAGCCGGAAACATTCAGTACTTC
j_gene: TRBJ1-2; d_gene: TRBD1; abundance: once; v_gene: TRBV3-1/TRBV3-2; CDR3aa: CASSQVGTDPNYGYTF; CDR3nt: TGTGCCAGCAGCCAAGTCGGGACAGACCCTAACTATGGCTACACCTTC
j_gene: TRBJ1-2; d_gene: NA; abundance: NA; v_gene: TRBV2; CDR3aa: CASSEAVRGTGYTF; CDR3nt: TGTGCCAGCAGTGAAGCTGTCAGGGGTACTGGCTACACCTTC
j_gene: TRBJ1-5; d_gene: NA; abundance: NA; v_gene: TRBV5-6; CDR3aa: CASSSRARGGHQPQHF; CDR3nt: TGTGCCAGCAGCAGCCGGGCCCGGGGTGGGCATCAGCCCCAGCATTTT
j_gene: TRBJ2-7; d_gene: NA; abundance: NA; v_gene: TRBV5-1; CDR3aa: CASSLSGAYEQYF; CDR3nt: TGCGCCAGCAGCTTATCAGGGGCCTACGAGCAGTACTTC
j_gene: TRBJ2-3; d_gene: TRBD1; abundance: once; v_gene: TRBV5-5; CDR3aa: CASSPDRGRDTQYF; CDR3nt: TGTGCCAGCAGCCCGGACAGGGGGCGGGATACGCAGTATTTT
j_gene: TRBJ2-7; d_gene: NA; abundance: NA; v_gene: TRBV30; CDR3aa: CAWSLGTRGYEQYF; CDR3nt: TGTGCCTGGAGTTTAGGGACGAGAGGCTACGAGCAGTACTTC
j_gene: TRBJ2-5; d_gene: NA; abundance: NA; v_gene: TRBV15; CDR3aa: CATSRVGEGETQYF; CDR3nt: TGTGCCACCAGCAGAGTAGGTGAGGGGGAGACCCAGTACTTC
j_gene: TRBJ2-1; d_gene: NA; abundance: NA; v_gene: TRBV6-2/TRBV6-3; CDR3aa: CASSYGQGWFDEQFF; CDR3nt: TGTGCCAGCAGTTACGGGCAGGGGTGGTTCGATGAGCAGTTCTTC
j_gene: TRBJ2-7; d_gene: NA; abundance: NA; v_gene: TRBV2; CDR3aa: CASSETQTDTYYEQYF; CDR3nt: TGTGCCAGCAGTGAGACTCAAACAGATACTTACTACGAGCAGTACTTC
j_gene: TRBJ1-4; d_gene: NA; abundance: NA; v_gene: TRBV6-5; CDR3aa: CASSFRETSREKLFF; CDR3nt: TGTGCCAGCAGTTTCAGGGAGACTAGTCGTGAAAAACTGTTTTTT
j_gene: TRBJ2-5; d_gene: NA; abundance: NA; v_gene: TRBV6-5; CDR3aa: CASSSGFSQETQYF; CDR3nt: TGTGCCAGCAGCTCCGGCTTCTCCCAAGAGACCCAGTACTTC
j_gene: TRBJ2-7; d_gene: NA; abundance: NA; v_gene: TRBV3-1/TRBV3-2; CDR3aa: CASSQGRGEQYF; CDR3nt: TGTGCCAGCAGCCAAGGGAGGGGCGAGCAGTACTTC
j_gene: TRBJ1-1; d_gene: NA; abundance: NA; v_gene: TRBV2; CDR3aa: CASSDGGPDSNTEAFF; CDR3nt: TGTGCCAGCAGTGATGGCGGGCCCGACTCGAACACTGAAGCTTTCTTT
j_gene: TRBJ2-5; d_gene: NA; abundance: NA; v_gene: TRBV7-3; CDR3aa: CASSLGSEQTQYF; CDR3nt: TGTGCCAGCAGCTTAGGGTCCGAGCAGACCCAGTACTTC
j_gene: TRBJ2-2; d_gene: NA; abundance: NA; v_gene: TRBV15; CDR3aa: CATSEGGGGGELFF; CDR3nt: TGTGCCACCAGCGAAGGGGGTGGTGGCGGGGAGCTGTTTTTT
j_gene: TRBJ2-3; d_gene: NA; abundance: NA; v_gene: TRBV29-1; CDR3aa: CSVHGRVGDTQYF; CDR3nt: TGCAGCGTTCATGGCAGGGTGGGAGATACGCAGTATTTT
j_gene: TRBJ2-5; d_gene: TRBD2; abundance: NA; v_gene: TRBV5-1; CDR3aa: CASSLAGTSISYLETQYF; CDR3nt: TGCGCCAGCAGCTTGGCCGGGACTAGCATTAGTTATCTGGAGACCCAGTACTTC
j_gene: TRBJ2-7; d_gene: NA; abundance: NA; v_gene: TRBV6-5; CDR3aa: CASSYPSGAVYEQYF; CDR3nt: TGTGCCAGCAGTTACCCCTCCGGGGCCGTCTACGAGCAGTACTTC
j_gene: TRBJ2-3; d_gene: TRBD2; abundance: NA; v_gene: TRBV28; CDR3aa: CASSLPGGGADTQYF; CDR3nt: TGTGCCAGCAGTTTACCGGGGGGAGGTGCAGATACGCAGTATTTT
j_gene: TRBJ2-7; d_gene: NA; abundance: NA; v_gene: TRBV5-1; CDR3aa: CASSLETGPTYEQYF; CDR3nt: TGCGCCAGCAGCTTGGAAACAGGGCCTACCTACGAGCAGTACTTC
j_gene: TRBJ2-1; d_gene: NA; abundance: once; v_gene: TRBV7-2; CDR3aa: CASSLGAATHNEQFF; CDR3nt: TGTGCCAGCAGCTTAGGGGCCGCCACTCACAATGAGCAGTTCTTC
j_gene: TRBJ2-3; d_gene: NA; abundance: NA; v_gene: TRBV24-1; CDR3aa: CATSEPGRQTQYF; CDR3nt: TGTGCCACCAGTGAACCGGGACGGCAAACGCAGTATTTT
j_gene: TRBJ1-2; d_gene: TRBD1; abundance: NA; v_gene: TRBV14; CDR3aa: CASSQTGGRYGYTF; CDR3nt: TGTGCCAGCAGCCAGACAGGGGGACGCTATGGCTACACCTTC
j_gene: TRBJ1-2; d_gene: NA; abundance: NA; v_gene: TRBV9; CDR3aa: CASSVGALEGYTF; CDR3nt: TGTGCCAGCAGCGTAGGAGCGCTAGAAGGCTACACCTTC
j_gene: TRBJ2-7; d_gene: TRBD1; abundance: NA; v_gene: TRBV6-6; CDR3aa: CASTTTGKSYEQYF; CDR3nt: TGTGCCAGCACTACGACAGGGAAATCCTACGAGCAGTACTTC
j_gene: TRBJ2-7; d_gene: NA; abundance: NA; v_gene: TRBV2; CDR3aa: CASSSVDEQYF; CDR3nt: TGTGCCAGCAGTTCCGTCGACGAGCAGTACTTC
j_gene: TRBJ2-3; d_gene: TRBD2; abundance: NA; v_gene: TRBV18; CDR3aa: CASSIAGGLTDTQYF; CDR3nt: TGTGCCAGCTCAATAGCGGGAGGACTCACAGATACGCAGTATTTT